One and the same sample provided the 29 T cell receptor beta chains below, sequenced in a study of technical replicates of blood from several donors. Repertoires were generated with immunoSEQ multiplex PCR, while TCRdb's copy carries only in-frame clones and drops some. The sample carries 60,000 to 90,000 clones, 95% to 98% recorded once. Sequencing input: T cells isolated from PBMCs. These receptors were collected from a human donor in good health.

The chain carries TRBV27 and TRBJ2-1; 8 bases match TRBD1. The germline V gene has CDR1 MNHEY and CDR2 SMNVEV (reference sequence). The CDR3 consists of 11 residues. As DNA, the CDR3 is TGTGGGACAGGGACTTTCAATGAGCAGTTCTTC. Its protein is CGTGTFNEQFF.

The CDR3 sequence: CASRSGDGEKLFF. The CDR3 nucleotides read TGTGCCAGCAGGTCAGGGGATGGGGAAAAACTGTTTTTT. V usage is TRBV6-5 and J usage is TRBJ1-4; possibly TRBD1 for D (6 bases). The germline gives CDR1 MNHEY, CDR2 SVGAGI. The CDR3 totals 13 residues. V was cut by 6 bases and J by 8 bases, with 13 bases left in between.

The CDR3 is CASSAGGGWVETQYF. CDR3 DNA: TGTGCCAGCAGTGCAGGGGGCGGTTGGGTCGAGACCCAGTACTTC. J is TRBJ2-5 and V is TRBV27; 8 positions match TRBD1. The ends lost 5 bases at V and 5 bases at J; junction bases unmatched: 10. The CDR3 length is 15 residues. From germline, CDR1 is MNHEY and CDR2 SMNVEV (reference sequence).

The J gene is TRBJ2-3, the V gene TRBV6-1; D is perhaps TRBD1 (5 bases). V lost 1 base, J lost 4 bases, and 9 bases lay in between. The CDR3 is 14 residues long. The germline V gene has CDR1 MNHNS and CDR2 SASEGT. The CDR3 reads CASSEVYRPDTQYF. Written as DNA, the CDR3 is TGTGCCAGCAGTGAAGTCTACAGGCCAGATACGCAGTATTTT.

This rearrangement joins TRBV7-2 to TRBJ1-1; D gene uncertain. The CDR3 consists of 13 residues. V lost 1 base and J lost 7, with 10 bases in between. Germline-derived CDR1 and CDR2 are SGHTA and FQGNSA. CDR3 sequence: CASSLGPRGEAFF. CDR3 in DNA: TGTGCCAGCAGCTTAGGTCCGAGAGGTGAAGCTTTCTTT.

The chain uses TRBV5-6 and TRBJ2-7, with D perhaps TRBD1 (5 bases). Germline values: CDR1 SGHDT, CDR2 YYEEEE. The V and J ends lost 4 bases and 1 base respectively, with 12 bases between them. The CDR3 contains 14 residues. The CDR3 nucleotides read TGTGCCAGCAGCCTGGGGTCAGGGTCCTACGAGCAGTACTTC. It encodes CASSLGSGSYEQYF.

This chain links TRBV5-1 with TRBJ2-3; no clear D. Trimming left V 3 bases short and J 4 bases short, with 15 bases between. There are 15 residues in the CDR3. Germline V gives CDR1 SGHRS, CDR2 YFSETQ. CDR3 loop: CASSSSSISADTQYF. In DNA form, the CDR3 reads TGCGCCAGCAGCTCATCTAGTATTTCGGCAGATACGCAGTATTTT.

J is TRBJ1-2 and V is TRBV9, with D perhaps matching TRBD1 (6 bases). Deletions cut 5 bases from V and 8 bases from J, with 13 bases between. Germline loops: CDR1 SGDLS, CDR2 YYNGEE. This CDR3 comprises 12 residues. This chain's CDR3 is CASSFQGKGYTF. CDR3 nucleotide sequence: TGTGCCAGCAGTTTCCAGGGGAAGGGCTACACCTTC.

The chain carries TRBV18 and TRBJ1-1; D unclear. CDR1 KGHSH and CDR2 LQKENI come from the germline V gene. V dropped 8 bases and J dropped 1 base, with 11 bases sitting between them. The CDR3 loop spans 13 amino acids. The CDR3 region is CASAQVENTEAFF. CDR3 bases: TGTGCCAGCGCCCAGGTCGAGAACACTGAAGCTTTCTTT.

As concerns this clone: Other DNA sequences in the same sample also yield this CDR3. CDR3 amino acids: CAISSTDTQYF. The CDR3 nucleotides are TGTGCCATCAGTTCGACAGATACGCAGTATTTT. The chain recombines TRBV10-3 with TRBJ2-3; D uncertain. The CDR3 runs 11 residues. CDR1 is ENHRY, CDR2 SYGVKD, per germline. V was pared by 5 bases and J by 3 bases, with 3 bases between.

The V and J genes are TRBV19 and TRBJ2-7; TRBD2 matches 8 bases. The V segment lost 6 bases and the J segment 5 bases; nucleotides outside the gene matches: 9. Per germline, CDR1 LNHDA and CDR2 SQIVND (reference sequence). This CDR3 contains 14 residues. CDR3 coding DNA: TGTGCCAGTAGAGCGGGAGAAAGATGGGACGAGCAGTACTTC. Protein: CASRAGERWDEQYF.

The chain has TRBV19 and TRBJ1-2; 9 nucleotides align to TRBD1. This CDR3 region has 14 residues. Per germline, CDR1 LNHDA and CDR2 SQIVND (reference sequence). With 5 bases clipped from V and 4 bases from J, the junction kept 5 bases outside the gene matches. The CDR3 DNA follows: TGTGCCAGTAGTCTTGCGGACAGGGGCTATGGCTACACCTTC. It is translated as CASSLADRGYGYTF.

The chain recombines TRBV7-3 with TRBJ2-1; 13 nucleotides agree with TRBD2. The V gene end was trimmed by 2 bases and the J gene end by 7 bases; junction bases not matched to a gene: 2. CDR3 size: 15 residues. Germline CDR1 is SGHTA and CDR2 is FQGTGA. CDR3 sequence: CASSLSTSGRNEQFF. DNA for the CDR3: TGTGCCAGCAGCTTATCGACTAGCGGGAGGAATGAGCAGTTCTTC.

This chain joins TRBV30 and TRBJ1-5; maybe TRBD1 (6 bases). The CDR3 sequence is 13 residues long. The ends were cut back, 7 bases at V and 5 bases at J, with 15 bases in the middle. The V gene's germline CDR1 is GTSNPN and CDR2 SVGIG (reference sequence). The CDR3 nucleotides read TGTGCCTTACAACAGGGACCCGATCAGCCCCAGCATTTT. Amino acid sequence: CALQQGPDQPQHF. The variable domain in full, completed from reference TRBV30 and TRBJ1-5, reads SQTIHQWPATLVQPVGSPLSLECTVEGTSNPNLYWYRQAAGRGLQLLFYSVGIGQISSEVPQNLSASRPQDRQFILSSKKLLLSDSGFYLCALQQGPDQPQHFGDGTRLSIL.

V and J are TRBV25-1 and TRBJ1-1; D gene ambiguous. Germline V gene sequence: CDR1 MGHDK, CDR2 SYGVNS. V was shortened by 2 bases and J by 0 bases, with 4 bases between the two germline ends. The CDR3 is made up of 13 amino acids. The DNA for the CDR3 is TGTGCCAGCAGTGAAGGCCTGAACACTGAAGCTTTCTTT. Its protein product is CASSEGLNTEAFF. Drawing the rest from reference TRBV25-1 and TRBJ1-1, the complete variable domain is EADIYQTPRYLVIGTGKKITLECSQTMGHDKMYWYQQDPGMELHLIHYSYGVNSTEKGDLSSESTVSRIRTEHFPLTLESARPSHTSQYLCASSEGLNTEAFFGQGTRLTVV.

V usage is TRBV30 and J usage is TRBJ2-5; D may be TRBD1 (6 bases). Trimming took 3 bases from V and 4 from J, leaving 15 bases between them. The CDR3 has 14 residues. CDR1 and CDR2 from the germline V gene are GTSNPN and SVGIG (reference sequence). This CDR3 reads CAWSPRGVGETQYF. CDR3 DNA sequence: TGTGCCTGGAGCCCCAGGGGCGTCGGAGAGACCCAGTACTTC.

The V gene is TRBV14, the J gene TRBJ1-1; D ambiguous. The germline V and J ends were trimmed by 1 base and 3 bases, with 9 bases remaining between them. The CDR3 is 14 residues long. The germline gives CDR1 SGHDN, CDR2 FVKESK. The CDR3 loop reads CASSQATGDTEAFF. As DNA, the CDR3 is TGTGCCAGCAGCCAAGCAACGGGTGACACTGAAGCTTTCTTT.

This clone was observed a single time. This chain links TRBV15 with TRBJ2-2, with 12 bases identical to TRBD2. This CDR3 is 15 amino acids long. The trim removed 4 bases at V and 6 bases at J, leaving 3 bases unmatched. Germline CDR1 is LNHNV and CDR2 is YYDKDF (reference sequence). The CDR3 spells CATSNGLAGPGELFF. The CDR3 DNA reads TGTGCCACCAGCAATGGACTAGCGGGACCCGGGGAGCTGTTTTTT.

This chain connects TRBV10-3 to TRBJ2-3; the match to TRBD1 covers 8 bases. The CDR3 contains 11 residues. CDR1 is ENHRY and CDR2 is SYGVKD in the germline V gene. Trimming cost V 4 bases and J 12 bases; bases outside gene matches: 3. Here the CDR3 DNA reads TGTGCCATCAGTGGGGACAGGCAACAGTATTTT. Translation gives CAISGDRQQYF.

The chain has TRBV28 and TRBJ1-5; D ambiguous. The V gene lost 1 base and the J gene lost 3 bases, with 7 bases spanning the gap. The CDR3 runs 14 residues. Looked up from germline, CDR1 is MDHEN and CDR2 is SYDVKM. The CDR3 protein is CASSLLQANQPQHF. CDR3 in DNA: TGTGCCAGCAGTTTATTGCAGGCCAATCAGCCCCAGCATTTT.

Here the CDR3 reads CASSDPRGSISYEQYF. CDR3 DNA sequence: TGTGCCAGCAGTGACCCGCGCGGGAGCATCTCCTACGAGCAGTACTTC. The chain is built from TRBV2 and TRBJ2-7; 7 bases map to TRBD2. Germline CDR1 is SNHLY and CDR2 is FYNNEI. With 3 bases clipped from V and 0 bases from J, the junction kept 8 bases outside the gene matches. The CDR3 sequence is 16 residues long.

Only one count was recorded for this clone. The V and J genes are TRBV5-1 and TRBJ2-7; 9 bases match TRBD2. Germline V lookup: CDR1 SGHRS, CDR2 YFSETQ. V lost 2 bases and J lost 5; bases outside the gene matches: 11. This CDR3 contains 16 residues. The CDR3 bases are TGCGCCAGCAGCTTATACAGTAGCGGGAGTGTCGACGAGCAGTACTTC. Its protein is CASSLYSSGSVDEQYF.

The V and J genes are TRBV11-3 and TRBJ2-3; D gene unclear. V lost 5 bases, J lost 2 bases, and 11 bases lay in between. This CDR3 region has 14 residues. Germline V gene sequence: CDR1 SGHNT, CDR2 YENEEA. CDR3 residues: CASSSRHYTDTQYF. DNA of the CDR3: TGTGCCAGCAGCAGCAGACATTACACAGATACGCAGTATTTT.

This clone is a singleton in its sample. The chain carries TRBV2 and TRBJ2-3; weak D call: TRBD1 (5 bases). The V end was cut by 6 bases, the J end by 2 bases, with 15 bases between. The germline V gene has CDR1 SNHLY and CDR2 FYNNEI. This CDR3 is 15 amino acids long. The CDR3 reads CASSPTQGFTDTQYF. CDR3 in DNA: TGTGCCAGCAGCCCCACGCAGGGCTTCACAGATACGCAGTATTTT.

This clone was detected only once. This chain connects TRBV6-5 to TRBJ2-1; 11 nucleotides align to TRBD2. CDR3 size: 15 residues. Trimming removed 5 bases from V and 3 bases from J; junction bases left unmatched: 3. Germline V CDR1 and CDR2: MNHEY, SVGAGI. The DNA for the CDR3 is TGTGCCAGCAGTCGAACTAGCGGGAGCTACAATGAGCAGTTCTTC. Its translation is CASSRTSGSYNEQFF.

This chain uses TRBV5-1 with TRBJ2-1, with TRBD2 matching over 8 bases. Trimming removed 1 base from V and 0 bases from J; junction bases left unmatched: 9. Per germline, CDR1 SGHRS and CDR2 YFSETQ. The CDR3 extends over 18 amino acids. Written as DNA, the CDR3 is TGCGCCAGCAGCTTGCTTTCGGCGGGGACTAGCTCCTACAATGAGCAGTTCTTC. It translates to CASSLLSAGTSSYNEQFF.

V usage is TRBV5-5 and J usage is TRBJ1-2, with D perhaps matching TRBD1 (6 bases). Germline V gene sequence: CDR1 SGHKS, CDR2 YYEKEE (reference sequence). Trimming removed 4 bases at V and 5 bases at J, with 9 bases between. The CDR3 covers 12 residues. DNA of the CDR3: TGTGCCAGCAGCGCGGACAGTTATGGCTACACCTTC. Protein product: CASSADSYGYTF.

CDR3 loop: CASSAPARGPQETQYF. Here the CDR3 DNA reads TGTGCCAGCAGTGCGCCCGCCAGGGGGCCACAAGAGACCCAGTACTTC. This chain connects TRBV6-6 to TRBJ2-5; the match to TRBD1 covers 8 bases. The V gene end was trimmed by 5 bases and the J gene end by 2 bases; junction bases not matched to a gene: 10. The CDR3 is 16 residues long. CDR1 MNHNY and CDR2 SVGAGI come from the germline V gene (reference sequence).

This chain's CDR3 is CASSSTLAGSVMNEQFF. CDR3 DNA: TGTGCCAGCAGCTCGACGCTAGCGGGAAGCGTGATGAATGAGCAGTTCTTC. The V and J genes are TRBV11-3 and TRBJ2-1; TRBD2 matches 9 bases. The CDR3 loop spans 17 amino acids. J gave up 7 bases and V 4 bases, and 14 bases lay outside the gene matches. Germline V CDR1 and CDR2: SGHNT, YENEEA.